A single sample is the source of the 5 T cell receptor beta chains below, sequenced in a study of T cell responses to AZD1222 COVID-19 vaccine. The table came from immunoSEQ multiplex PCR; TCRdb's copy has only in-frame clones and leaves some out. The sample consists of 45,000 to 60,000 clones, approximately 83% of them appearing once. The sequencing used peripheral blood, collected on day 0 of AZD1222 vaccination. These receptors came from an adult in good health.

The chain couples TRBV5-1 to TRBJ1-1, with 11 bases identical to TRBD1. The CDR3 contains 14 residues. Germline V CDR1 and CDR2: SGHRS, YFSETQ. V lost 6 bases to trimming and J lost 7 bases; unmatched junction nucleotides: 8. The DNA of the CDR3 is TGCGCCAGCATGATTACCGGGACAGGGGGTGAAGCTTTCTTT. It yields the protein CASMITGTGGEAFF.

This sequence joins TRBV7-2 and TRBJ1-3; no definite D call. The V gene lost 5 bases and the J gene lost 1 base, with 9 bases spanning the gap. CDR1 is SGHTA, CDR2 FQGNSA, per germline. This CDR3 region has 14 residues. For the CDR3, the DNA is TGTGCCAGCAGCAACACAGTTTCTGGAAACACCATATATTTT. This sequence encodes CASSNTVSGNTIYF.

The chain recombines TRBV7-8 with TRBJ1-2, with a weak D call TRBD1 (6 bases). Trimming removed 1 base from V and 7 bases from J, with 16 bases in between. This CDR3 spans 15 amino acids. Germline CDR1 and CDR2: SGHVS and FQNEAQ. In DNA form, the CDR3 reads TGTGCCAGCAGCTTAGGGACAGCAAGCGCTTCTGGCTACACCTTC. Amino acids: CASSLGTASASGYTF.

This chain joins TRBV27 and TRBJ2-2, with TRBD2 as a possible D gene (5 bases). CDR1 is MNHEY and CDR2 is SMNVEV in the germline V gene (reference sequence). The CDR3 extends over 15 amino acids. The ends were cut back, 1 base at V and 4 bases at J, with 10 bases in the middle. CDR3 region: CASSLYGISTGELFF. As DNA, the CDR3 is TGTGCCAGCAGTTTATACGGGATTAGCACCGGGGAGCTGTTTTTT.

In DNA, the CDR3 is TGTGCCAGCAGCATGCTGACTAGCGGAAGATCGGAGCAGTACTTC. As protein: CASSMLTSGRSEQYF. The chain has TRBV11-2 and TRBJ2-7; 9 bases fit TRBD2. This CDR3 has 15 residues. Losses at the gene ends were 5 bases for V and 7 bases for J; bases not matched to a gene: 12. Germline V gene sequence: CDR1 SGHAT, CDR2 FQNNGV.